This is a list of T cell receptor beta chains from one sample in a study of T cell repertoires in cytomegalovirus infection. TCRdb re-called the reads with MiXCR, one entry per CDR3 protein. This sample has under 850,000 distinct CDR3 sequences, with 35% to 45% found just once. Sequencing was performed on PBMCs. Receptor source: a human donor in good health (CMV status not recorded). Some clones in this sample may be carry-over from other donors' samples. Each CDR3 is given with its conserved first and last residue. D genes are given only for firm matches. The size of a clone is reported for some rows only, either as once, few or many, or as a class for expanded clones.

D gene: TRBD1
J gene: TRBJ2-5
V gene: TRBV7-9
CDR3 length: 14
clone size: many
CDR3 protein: CASSRTGGERTQYF
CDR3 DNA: TGTGCCAGCAGCCGAACAGGGGGTGAAAGAACCCAGTACTTC

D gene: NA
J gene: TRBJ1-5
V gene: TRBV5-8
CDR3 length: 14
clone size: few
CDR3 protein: CASSYDSPLGPQHF
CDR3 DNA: TGTGCCAGCAGCTACGACAGTCCCCTAGGGCCCCAGCATTTT

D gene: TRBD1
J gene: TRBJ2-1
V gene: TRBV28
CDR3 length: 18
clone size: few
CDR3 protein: CASSFPKTGEKTYNEQFF
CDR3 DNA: TGTGCCAGCAGTTTCCCTAAGACAGGGGAAAAAACCTACAATGAGCAGTTCTTC

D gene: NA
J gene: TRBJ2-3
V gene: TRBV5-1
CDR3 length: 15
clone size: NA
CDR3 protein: CASSFKGSRTDTQYF
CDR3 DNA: TGCGCCAGCAGCTTCAAAGGTAGTCGCACAGATACGCAGTATTTT

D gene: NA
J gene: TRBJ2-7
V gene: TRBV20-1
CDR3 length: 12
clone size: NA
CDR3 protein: CSATGTSYEQYF
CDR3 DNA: TGCAGTGCTACCGGGACCTCCTACGAGCAGTACTTC

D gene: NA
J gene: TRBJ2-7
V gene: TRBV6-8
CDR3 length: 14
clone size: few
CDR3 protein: CASRAGGRQYEQYF
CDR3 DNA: TGTGCCAGCAGGGCCGGAGGGAGGCAGTACGAGCAGTACTTC

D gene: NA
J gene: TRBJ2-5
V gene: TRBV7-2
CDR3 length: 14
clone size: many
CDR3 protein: CASSLFLYQETQYF
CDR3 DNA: TGTGCCAGCAGCTTATTTTTGTACCAAGAGACCCAGTACTTC

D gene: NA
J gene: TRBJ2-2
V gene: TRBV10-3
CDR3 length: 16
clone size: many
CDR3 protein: CAISESGRPDTGELFF
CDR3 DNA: TGTGCCATCAGTGAGTCTGGCAGGCCGGACACCGGGGAGCTGTTTTTT

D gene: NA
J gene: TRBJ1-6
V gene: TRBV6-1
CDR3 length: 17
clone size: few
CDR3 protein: CATEPLLTSSYNSPLHF
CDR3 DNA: TGTGCCACCGAACCTCTGCTGACGAGCTCCTATAATTCACCCCTCCACTTT

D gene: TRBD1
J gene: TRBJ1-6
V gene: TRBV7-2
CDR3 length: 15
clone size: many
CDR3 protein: CASSPRTGENSPLHF
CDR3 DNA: TGTGCCAGCAGCCCGCGGACAGGGGAAAATTCACCCCTCCACTTT

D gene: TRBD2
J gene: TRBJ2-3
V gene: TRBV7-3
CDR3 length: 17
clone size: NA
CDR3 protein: CASSLRPSGGGADTQYF
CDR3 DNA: TGTGCCAGCAGCTTACGTCCTAGCGGGGGGGGGGCAGATACGCAGTATTTT

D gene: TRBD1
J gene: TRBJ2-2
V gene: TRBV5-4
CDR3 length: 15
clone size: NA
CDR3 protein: CASATMTGEVGELFF
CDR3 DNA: TGTGCCAGCGCCACGATGACAGGGGAGGTCGGGGAGCTGTTTTTT

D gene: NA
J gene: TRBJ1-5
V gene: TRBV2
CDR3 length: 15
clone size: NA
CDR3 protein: CASSEGGLSNQPQHF
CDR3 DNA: TGTGCCAGCAGTGAGGGAGGGTTGAGCAATCAGCCCCAGCATTTT

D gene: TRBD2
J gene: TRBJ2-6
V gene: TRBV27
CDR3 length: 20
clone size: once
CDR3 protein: CASSLLGASGKNSGANVLTF
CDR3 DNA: TGTGCCAGCAGTTTATTAGGGGCGAGCGGGAAGAACTCTGGGGCCAACGTCCTGACTTTC

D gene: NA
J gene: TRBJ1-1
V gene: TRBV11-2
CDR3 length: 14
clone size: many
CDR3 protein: CASSSGLLNTEAFF
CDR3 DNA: TGTGCCAGCAGCTCGGGCCTTCTGAACACTGAAGCTTTCTTT

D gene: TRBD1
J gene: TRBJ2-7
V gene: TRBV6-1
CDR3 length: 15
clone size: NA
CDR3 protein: CASRVGQGTSYEQYF
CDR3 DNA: TGTGCCAGCAGAGTTGGACAGGGAACCTCCTACGAGCAGTACTTC

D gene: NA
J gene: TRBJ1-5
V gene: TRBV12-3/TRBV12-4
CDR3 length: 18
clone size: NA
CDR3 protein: CASRQLVRRPYSNQPQHF
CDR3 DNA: TGTGCCAGCAGACAACTGGTCAGGCGTCCATATAGCAATCAGCCCCAGCATTTT

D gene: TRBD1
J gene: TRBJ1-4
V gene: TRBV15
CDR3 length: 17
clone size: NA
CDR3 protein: CATSRDRDRGRIEKLFF
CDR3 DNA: TGTGCCACCAGCAGAGATAGGGACAGGGGGCGCATCGAAAAACTGTTTTTT

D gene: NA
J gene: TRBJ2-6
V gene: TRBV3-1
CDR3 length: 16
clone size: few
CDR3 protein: CASSHRVHSGANVLTF
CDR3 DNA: TGTGCCAGCAGCCACAGGGTTCACTCTGGGGCCAACGTCCTGACTTTC

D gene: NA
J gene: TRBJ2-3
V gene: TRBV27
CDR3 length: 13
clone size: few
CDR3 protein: CASAAFPTDTQYF
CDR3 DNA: TGTGCCAGCGCCGCGTTCCCCACAGATACGCAGTATTTT

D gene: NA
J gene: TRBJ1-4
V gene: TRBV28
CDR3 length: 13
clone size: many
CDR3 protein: CASSLEVREKLFF
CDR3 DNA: TGTGCCAGCAGTTTGGAGGTGCGAGAAAAACTGTTTTTT

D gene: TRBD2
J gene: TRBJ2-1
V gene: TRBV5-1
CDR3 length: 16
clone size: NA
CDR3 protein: CASSPPAGGSYNEQFF
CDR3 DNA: TGCGCCAGCAGCCCCCCAGCGGGAGGGTCCTACAATGAGCAGTTCTTC

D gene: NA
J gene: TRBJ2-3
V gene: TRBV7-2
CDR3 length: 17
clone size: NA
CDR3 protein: CASSPQVGPPSTDTQYF
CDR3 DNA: TGTGCCAGCAGCCCGCAGGTGGGGCCCCCTAGCACAGATACGCAGTATTTT

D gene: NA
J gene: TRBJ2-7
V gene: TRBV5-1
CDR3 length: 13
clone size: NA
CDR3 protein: CASSWESSYEQYF
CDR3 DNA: TGCGCCAGCAGCTGGGAGTCATCCTACGAGCAGTACTTC

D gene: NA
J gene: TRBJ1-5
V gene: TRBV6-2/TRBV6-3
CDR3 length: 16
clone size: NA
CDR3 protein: CASSYEGRGGNQPQHF
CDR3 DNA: TGTGCCAGCAGTTACGAGGGGCGCGGGGGCAATCAGCCCCAGCATTTT

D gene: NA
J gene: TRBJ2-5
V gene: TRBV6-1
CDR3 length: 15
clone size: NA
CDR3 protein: CASSEAAGARETQYF
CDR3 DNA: TGTGCCAGCAGTGAAGCGGCAGGGGCCAGGGAGACCCAGTACTTC

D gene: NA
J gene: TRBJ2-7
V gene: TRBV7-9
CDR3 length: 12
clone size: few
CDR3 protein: CASSLGYLEQYF
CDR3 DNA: TGTGCCAGCAGCTTAGGTTATCTCGAGCAGTACTTC

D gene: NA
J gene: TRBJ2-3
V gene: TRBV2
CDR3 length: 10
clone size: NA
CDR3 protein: CASLSNTQYF
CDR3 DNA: TGTGCCAGCCTTTCCAATACGCAGTATTTT

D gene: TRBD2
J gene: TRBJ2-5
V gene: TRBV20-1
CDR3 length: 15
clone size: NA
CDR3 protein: CSASWSSGVQETQYF
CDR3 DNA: TGCAGTGCTAGTTGGTCTAGCGGGGTCCAAGAGACCCAGTACTTC

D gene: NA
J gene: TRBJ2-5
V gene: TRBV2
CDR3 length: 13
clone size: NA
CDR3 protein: CASKKGPAETQYF
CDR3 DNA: TGTGCCAGCAAAAAAGGTCCCGCCGAGACCCAGTACTTC

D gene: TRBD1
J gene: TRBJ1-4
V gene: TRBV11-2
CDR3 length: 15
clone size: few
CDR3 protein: CASSTTGAANEKLFF
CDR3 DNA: TGTGCCAGCAGCACTACAGGGGCGGCTAATGAAAAACTGTTTTTT

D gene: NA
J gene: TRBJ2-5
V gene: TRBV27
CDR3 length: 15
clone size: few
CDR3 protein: CASSIRGTPESTQYF
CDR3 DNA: TGTGCCAGCAGTATAAGGGGGACTCCCGAATCGACCCAGTACTTC

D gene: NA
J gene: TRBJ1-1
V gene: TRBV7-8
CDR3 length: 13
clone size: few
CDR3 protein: CASTSSLDGEAFF
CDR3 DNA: TGTGCCAGCACGTCCTCCCTCGACGGAGAAGCTTTCTTT

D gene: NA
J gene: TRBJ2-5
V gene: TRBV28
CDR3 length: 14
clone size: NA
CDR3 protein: CASSHASYQETHYF
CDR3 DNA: TGTGCCAGCTCCCACGCCAGTTATCAAGAGACCCATTACTTC

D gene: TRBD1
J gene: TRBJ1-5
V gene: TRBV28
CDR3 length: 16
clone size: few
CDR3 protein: CASRRLGQASNQPQHF
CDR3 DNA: TGTGCCAGCAGACGCTTAGGACAGGCCAGCAATCAGCCCCAGCATTTT

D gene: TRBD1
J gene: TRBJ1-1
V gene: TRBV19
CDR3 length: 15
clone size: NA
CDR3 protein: CASSSGTGQNTEAFF
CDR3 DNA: TGTGCCAGTAGTTCGGGGACAGGGCAGAACACTGAAGCTTTCTTT

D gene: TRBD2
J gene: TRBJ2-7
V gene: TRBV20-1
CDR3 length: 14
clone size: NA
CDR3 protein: CSAIPGLSSWEQYF
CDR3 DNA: TGCAGTGCTATCCCGGGACTATCTTCGTGGGAGCAGTACTTC